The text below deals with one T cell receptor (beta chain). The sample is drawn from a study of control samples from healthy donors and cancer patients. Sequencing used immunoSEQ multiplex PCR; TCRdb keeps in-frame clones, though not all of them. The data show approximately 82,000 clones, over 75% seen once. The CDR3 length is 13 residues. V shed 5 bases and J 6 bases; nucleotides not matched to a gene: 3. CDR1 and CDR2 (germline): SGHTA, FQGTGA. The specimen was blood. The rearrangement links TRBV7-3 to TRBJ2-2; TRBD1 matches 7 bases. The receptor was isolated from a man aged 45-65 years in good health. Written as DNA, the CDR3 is TGTGCCAGCAGCCTAGGGGGCTCCGGGGAGCTGTTTTTT. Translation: CASSLGGSGELFF.